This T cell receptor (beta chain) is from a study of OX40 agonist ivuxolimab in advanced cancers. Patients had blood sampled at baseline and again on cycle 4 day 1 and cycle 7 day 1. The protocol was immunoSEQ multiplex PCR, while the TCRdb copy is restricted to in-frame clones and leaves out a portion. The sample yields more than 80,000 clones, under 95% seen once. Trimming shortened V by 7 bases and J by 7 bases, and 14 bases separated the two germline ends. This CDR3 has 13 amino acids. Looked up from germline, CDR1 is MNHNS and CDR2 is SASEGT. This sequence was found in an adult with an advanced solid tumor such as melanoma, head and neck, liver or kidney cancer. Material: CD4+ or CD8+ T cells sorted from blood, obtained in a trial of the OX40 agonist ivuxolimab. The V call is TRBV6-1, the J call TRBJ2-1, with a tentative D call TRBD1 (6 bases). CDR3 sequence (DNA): TGTGCCAGCACAGGGGCCACGAGAAATGAGCAGTTCTTC. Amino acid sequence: CASTGATRNEQFF.